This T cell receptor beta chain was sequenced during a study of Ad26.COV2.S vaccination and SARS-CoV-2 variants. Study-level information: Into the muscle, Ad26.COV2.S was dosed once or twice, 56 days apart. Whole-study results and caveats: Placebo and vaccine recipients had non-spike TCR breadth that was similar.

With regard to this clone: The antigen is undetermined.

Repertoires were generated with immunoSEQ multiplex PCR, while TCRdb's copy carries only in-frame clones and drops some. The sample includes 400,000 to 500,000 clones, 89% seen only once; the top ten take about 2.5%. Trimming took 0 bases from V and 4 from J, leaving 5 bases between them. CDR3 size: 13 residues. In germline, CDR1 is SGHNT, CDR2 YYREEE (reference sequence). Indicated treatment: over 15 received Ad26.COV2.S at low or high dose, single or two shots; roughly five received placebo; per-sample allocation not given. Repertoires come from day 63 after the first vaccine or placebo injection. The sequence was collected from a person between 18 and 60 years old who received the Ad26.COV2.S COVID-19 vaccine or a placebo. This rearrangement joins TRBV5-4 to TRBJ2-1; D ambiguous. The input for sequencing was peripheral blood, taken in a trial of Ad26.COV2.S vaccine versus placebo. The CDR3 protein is CASSLVAYNEQFF. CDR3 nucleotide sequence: TGTGCCAGCAGCTTGGTAGCTTACAATGAGCAGTTCTTC. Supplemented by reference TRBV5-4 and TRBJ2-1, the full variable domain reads ETGVTQSPTHLIKTRGQQVTLRCSSQSGHNTVSWYQQALGQGPQFIFQYYREEENGRGNFPPRFSGLQFPNYSSELNVNALELDDSALYLCASSLVAYNEQFFGPGTRLTVL.